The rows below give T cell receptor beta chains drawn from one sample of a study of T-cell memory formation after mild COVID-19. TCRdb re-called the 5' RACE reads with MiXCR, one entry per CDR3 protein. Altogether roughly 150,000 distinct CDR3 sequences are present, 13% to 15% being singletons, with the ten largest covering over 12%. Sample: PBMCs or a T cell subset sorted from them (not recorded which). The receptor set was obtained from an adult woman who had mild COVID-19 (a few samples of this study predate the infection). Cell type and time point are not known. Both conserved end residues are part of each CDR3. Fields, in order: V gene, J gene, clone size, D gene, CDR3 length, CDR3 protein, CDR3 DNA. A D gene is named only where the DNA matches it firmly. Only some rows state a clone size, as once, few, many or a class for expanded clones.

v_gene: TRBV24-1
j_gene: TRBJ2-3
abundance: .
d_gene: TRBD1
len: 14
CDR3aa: CATSDRGATDTQYF
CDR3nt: TGTGCCACCAGCGACAGGGGGGCCACAGATACGCAGTATTTT

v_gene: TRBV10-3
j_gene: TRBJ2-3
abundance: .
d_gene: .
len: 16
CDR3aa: CAIRMVAGMGTDTQYF
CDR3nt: TGTGCCATCAGAATGGTGGCTGGGATGGGCACAGATACGCAGTATTTT

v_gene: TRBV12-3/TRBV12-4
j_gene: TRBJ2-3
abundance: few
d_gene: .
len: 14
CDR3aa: CASSYSGRTDTQYF
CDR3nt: TGTGCCAGCAGCTATAGCGGACGCACAGATACGCAGTATTTT

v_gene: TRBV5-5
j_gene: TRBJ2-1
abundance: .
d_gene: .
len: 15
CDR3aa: CASSYTSNSYNEQFF
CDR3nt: TGTGCCAGCAGCTATACTAGTAATTCCTACAATGAGCAGTTCTTC

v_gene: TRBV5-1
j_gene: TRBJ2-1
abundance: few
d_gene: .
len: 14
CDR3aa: CASSLEPPGNEQFF
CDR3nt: TGCGCCAGCAGCTTGGAACCTCCCGGGAATGAGCAGTTCTTC

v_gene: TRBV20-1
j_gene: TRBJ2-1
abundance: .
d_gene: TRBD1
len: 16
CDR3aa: CSARGNRGSSYNEQFF
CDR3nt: TGCAGTGCTAGAGGGAACAGGGGTAGCTCCTACAATGAGCAGTTCTTC

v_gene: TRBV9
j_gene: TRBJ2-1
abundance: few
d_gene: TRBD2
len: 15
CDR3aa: CASGLAGGPGNEQFF
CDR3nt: TGTGCCAGCGGACTAGCGGGAGGGCCTGGGAATGAGCAGTTCTTC

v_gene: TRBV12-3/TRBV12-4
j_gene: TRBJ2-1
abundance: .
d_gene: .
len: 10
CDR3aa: CASRYNEQFF
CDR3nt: TGTGCCAGCCGTTACAATGAGCAGTTCTTC

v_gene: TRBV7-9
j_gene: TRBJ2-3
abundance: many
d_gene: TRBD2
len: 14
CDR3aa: CASSSGDYSDTQYF
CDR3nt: TGTGCCAGCAGCTCCGGGGACTACTCCGATACGCAGTATTTT

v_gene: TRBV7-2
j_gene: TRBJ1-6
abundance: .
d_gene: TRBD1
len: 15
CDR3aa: CASSSQTGMNSPLHF
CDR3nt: TGTGCCAGCAGCTCCCAGACAGGGATGAATTCACCCCTCCACTTT

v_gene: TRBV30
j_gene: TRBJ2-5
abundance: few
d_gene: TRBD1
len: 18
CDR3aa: CAWSVSSKRTGGSETQYF
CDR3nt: TGTGCCTGGAGTGTCAGTAGTAAAAGGACAGGGGGTTCAGAGACCCAGTACTTC

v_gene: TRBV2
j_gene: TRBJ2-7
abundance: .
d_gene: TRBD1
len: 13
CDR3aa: CASGGQEDYEQYF
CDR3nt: TGTGCCAGCGGGGGACAGGAAGACTACGAGCAGTACTTC

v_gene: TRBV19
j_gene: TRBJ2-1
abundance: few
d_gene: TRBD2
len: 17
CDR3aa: CASSIERRGAPYNEQFF
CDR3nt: TGTGCCAGTAGTATAGAGCGGCGGGGGGCCCCCTACAATGAGCAGTTCTTC

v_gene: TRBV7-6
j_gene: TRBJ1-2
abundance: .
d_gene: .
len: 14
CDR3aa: CASSPPQGAWGYTF
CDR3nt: TGTGCCAGCAGCCCGCCGCAGGGTGCTTGGGGCTACACCTTC

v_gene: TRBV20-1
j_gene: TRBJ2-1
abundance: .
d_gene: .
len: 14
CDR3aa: CSARKARGNNEQFF
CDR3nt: TGCAGTGCTAGAAAAGCGAGGGGTAACAATGAGCAGTTCTTC

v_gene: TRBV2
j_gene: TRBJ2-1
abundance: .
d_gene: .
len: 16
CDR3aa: CASSEVLGFAYNEQFF
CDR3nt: TGTGCCAGCAGTGAAGTTTTGGGGTTTGCCTACAATGAGCAGTTCTTC

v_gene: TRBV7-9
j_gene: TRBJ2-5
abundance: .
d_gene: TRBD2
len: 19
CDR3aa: CASSFSPLGLAGGQETQYF
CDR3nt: TGTGCCAGCAGCTTCTCCCCCTTGGGACTAGCGGGAGGGCAGGAGACCCAGTACTTC